The rows below give T cell receptor beta chains drawn from one sample of a study of T cell therapy after organ transplantation. These receptors have no known antigen. Sequencing was performed with immunoSEQ multiplex PCR; in TCRdb, only in-frame clones are kept and a portion is missing. The top ten hold around 3.1% of the sample, which has around 50,000 clones, 85% to 95% seen once. Sample: CD8+ T cells from blood, taken before autologous CMV-specific T cell therapy. The source of these receptors is a human patient who had received a solid organ transplant and had CMV disease. Both conserved end residues are part of each CDR3. The order of the fields is D gene, clone size, V gene, J gene, CDR3 protein, CDR3 DNA. A D gene is named only where the DNA matches it firmly. A row's size may be missing; if present it is once, few, many or a size class.

d_gene: .
abundance: .
v_gene: TRBV5-1
j_gene: TRBJ2-1
CDR3aa: CASSLVGSAGDSGGIVNEQFF
CDR3nt: TGCGCCAGCAGCTTGGTGGGCAGTGCAGGGGATTCGGGCGGGATTGTGAATGAGCAGTTCTTC

d_gene: .
abundance: .
v_gene: TRBV6-5
j_gene: TRBJ2-7
CDR3aa: CASSYYGYEQYF
CDR3nt: TGTGCCAGCAGTTACTACGGGTACGAGCAGTACTTC

d_gene: .
abundance: .
v_gene: TRBV10-1
j_gene: TRBJ1-2
CDR3aa: CASSVSGMDGYTF
CDR3nt: TGCGCCAGCAGTGTCTCGGGGATGGATGGCTACACCTTC

d_gene: .
abundance: .
v_gene: TRBV9
j_gene: TRBJ2-7
CDR3aa: CASSPEDYEQYF
CDR3nt: TGTGCCAGCAGCCCGGAGGATTACGAGCAGTACTTC

d_gene: .
abundance: .
v_gene: TRBV19
j_gene: TRBJ1-2
CDR3aa: CASDSGGLLYGYTF
CDR3nt: TGTGCCAGTGACTCTGGGGGACTGCTCTATGGCTACACCTTC

d_gene: TRBD2
abundance: .
v_gene: TRBV27
j_gene: TRBJ2-7
CDR3aa: CASSFRGGYEQYF
CDR3nt: TGTGCCAGCAGTTTTCGGGGGGGGTACGAGCAGTACTTC

d_gene: TRBD1
abundance: .
v_gene: TRBV2
j_gene: TRBJ2-7
CDR3aa: CASLDRESYEQYF
CDR3nt: TGTGCCAGTTTAGACAGGGAGAGCTACGAGCAGTACTTC

d_gene: .
abundance: .
v_gene: TRBV27
j_gene: TRBJ1-2
CDR3aa: CASSPEGAGGYGYTF
CDR3nt: TGTGCCAGCAGTCCTGAAGGTGCCGGAGGCTATGGCTACACCTTC

d_gene: .
abundance: .
v_gene: TRBV7-2
j_gene: TRBJ2-5
CDR3aa: CASSHRRVQETQYF
CDR3nt: TGTGCCAGCAGCCACCGCCGGGTTCAAGAGACCCAGTACTTC

d_gene: .
abundance: .
v_gene: TRBV19
j_gene: TRBJ1-4
CDR3aa: CASSVGLTNEKLFF
CDR3nt: TGTGCCAGTAGCGTCGGGTTAACTAATGAAAAACTGTTTTTT

d_gene: .
abundance: once
v_gene: TRBV11-2
j_gene: TRBJ1-2
CDR3aa: CASSLGHANYGYTF
CDR3nt: TGTGCCAGCAGCCTAGGACACGCTAACTATGGCTACACCTTC

d_gene: TRBD2
abundance: .
v_gene: TRBV25-1
j_gene: TRBJ2-1
CDR3aa: CASSVIAGGYNEQFF
CDR3nt: TGTGCCAGCAGTGTCATAGCGGGGGGGTACAATGAGCAGTTCTTC

d_gene: TRBD2
abundance: few
v_gene: TRBV6-4
j_gene: TRBJ2-1
CDR3aa: CASSDSSGGNNEQFF
CDR3nt: TGTGCCAGCAGTGACTCTAGCGGGGGGAACAATGAGCAGTTCTTC

d_gene: .
abundance: .
v_gene: TRBV30
j_gene: TRBJ1-1
CDR3aa: CAWSDWAGLGTEAFF
CDR3nt: TGTGCCTGGAGTGATTGGGCGGGGTTAGGCACTGAAGCTTTCTTT

d_gene: .
abundance: .
v_gene: TRBV6-6
j_gene: TRBJ1-1
CDR3aa: CASSPHHEMNTEAFF
CDR3nt: TGTGCCAGCAGTCCACATCATGAGATGAACACTGAAGCTTTCTTT

d_gene: .
abundance: .
v_gene: TRBV5-1
j_gene: TRBJ2-7
CDR3aa: CASSHPSGVHEQYF
CDR3nt: TGCGCCAGCAGCCATCCAAGCGGCGTCCACGAGCAGTACTTC

d_gene: .
abundance: once
v_gene: TRBV5-4
j_gene: TRBJ1-1
CDR3aa: CASSQAGTSNTEAFF
CDR3nt: TGTGCCAGCAGCCAGGCCGGGACCTCGAACACTGAAGCTTTCTTT

d_gene: TRBD1
abundance: once
v_gene: TRBV7-9
j_gene: TRBJ2-7
CDR3aa: CASSFPDRPYEQYF
CDR3nt: TGTGCCAGCAGCTTTCCGGACAGGCCCTACGAGCAGTACTTC

d_gene: .
abundance: .
v_gene: TRBV9
j_gene: TRBJ2-7
CDR3aa: CASSVDPGQGEQYF
CDR3nt: TGTGCCAGCAGCGTAGACCCCGGACAAGGCGAGCAGTACTTC